A single sample gave rise to the 4 T cell receptor beta chains below, sequenced in a study of CD8 T cells in ankylosing spondylitis. TCRdb called the 5' RACE reads again in MiXCR, with one record for every CDR3 protein. The table has more than 150,000 distinct CDR3 sequences, roughly 13% seen once; the top ten hold approximately 10%. The sequenced material came from blood, either unsorted or a sorted T cell fraction (not recorded which). These receptors were collected from a female donor with ankylosing spondylitis or in good health (not recorded which).

The gene calls are TRBV20-1 and TRBJ2-3, with a possible D match to TRBD2 (6 bases). Germline CDR1 and CDR2: DFQATT and SNEGSKA (reference sequence). This CDR3 spans 16 amino acids. Trimming took off 0 bases at V and 2 bases at J, with 15 bases between the two ends. The CDR3 DNA is TGCAGTGCTAGAGATCTACGGGAGAGCTTCACAGATACGCAGTATTTT. Amino acids: CSARDLRESFTDTQYF.

In this sample, this clonotype turned up many times. This chain links TRBV10-2 with TRBJ2-1; unclear D gene. V was shortened by 6 bases and J by 8 bases, with 8 bases between the two germline ends. The germline gives CDR1 WSHSY, CDR2 SAAADI. The CDR3 consists of 11 residues. CDR3 coding DNA: TGCGCCAGCAGCGGGTTGGATGAGCAGTTCTTC. Residues: CASSGLDEQFF.

This clonotype appeared many times. V is TRBV29-1 and J is TRBJ1-2; D gene unclear. Trimming cost V 6 bases and J 7 bases, with 9 bases left between them. This CDR3 contains 10 residues. The germline gives CDR1 SQVTM, CDR2 ANQGSEA. The CDR3 here is CSVNGRGYTF. As DNA, the CDR3 is TGCAGCGTGAATGGTCGTGGCTACACCTTC.

This clonotype was detected ten times or more. The V gene is TRBV7-9, the J gene TRBJ2-2; tentative D call: TRBD2 (6 bases). V was pared by 0 bases and J by 4 bases, with 9 bases between. The CDR3 covers 15 residues. The V gene's germline CDR1 is SEHNR and CDR2 FQNEAQ (reference sequence). CDR3 nucleotides: TGTGCCAGCAGCTTAGCGGGAGGAATCACCGGGGAGCTGTTTTTT. It is translated as CASSLAGGITGELFF. Drawing the rest from reference TRBV7-9 and TRBJ2-2, the complete variable domain is DTGVSQNPRHKITKRGQNVTFRCDPISEHNRLYWYRQTLGQGPEFLTYFQNEAQLEKSRLLSDRFSAERPKGSFSTLEIQRTEQGDSAMYLCASSLAGGITGELFFGEGSRLTVL.